A single sample is the source of the 15 T cell receptor beta chains below, sequenced in a study of metastatic and nonmetastatic thyroid tumors. With MiXCR, TCRdb called clones anew from the PCR reads. This sample has roughly 48,000 clones, with roughly a fifth found just once. No treatment had been given to any patient before thyroid surgery. Material for sequencing was blood. The receptors originated from a male donor with papillary thyroid cancer or a benign thyroid nodule (not recorded which). Some clones in this sample may be carry-over from other donors' samples.

This rearrangement joins TRBV20-1 to TRBJ2-3; D might be TRBD2 (6 bases). Deletions cut 3 bases from V and 10 bases from J, with 14 bases between. The CDR3 runs 12 residues. Germline assignment: CDR1 DFQATT and CDR2 SNEGSKA (reference sequence). The CDR3 nucleotides are TGCAGTGCTAGCAAAATGGGGGAGGCGCAGTATTTT. This encodes CSASKMGEAQYF.

This clone has a count of ten or more. This sequence may be a read error, since a much larger clone differs from it by one base. The same CDR3 arises from other DNA sequences in this sample as well. The chain links TRBV20-1 to TRBJ1-6, with D maybe TRBD1 (6 bases). The CDR3 is 13 amino acids. Per the germline V gene, CDR1 is DFQATT and CDR2 is SNEGSKA (reference sequence). CDR3 bases: TGCAGTGCTAGGGACAGCTATAACTCACCCCTCCACTTT. This translates into CSARDSYNSPLHF.

In this sample, this clone turned up many times. The V gene is TRBV5-8, the J gene TRBJ1-5; tentatively, D is TRBD1 (6 bases). The CDR3 has 16 residues. The V gene's germline CDR1 is SGHTS and CDR2 YDEGEE. V lost 3 bases and J 1 base, leaving 14 bases between the germline ends. CDR3 region: CASSSLRGRSNQPQHF. CDR3 bases: TGTGCCAGCAGCTCCCTCAGGGGCAGGAGCAATCAGCCCCAGCATTTT.

This clone was seen a few times. The chain couples TRBV18 to TRBJ1-6; no clear D gene. Germline V CDR1 and CDR2: KGHSH, LQKENI. The CDR3 totals 15 residues. V lost 2 bases, J lost 8 bases, and 13 bases lay in between. The CDR3 sequence: CASSPKQLNYSPLHF. The CDR3 nucleotides read TGTGCCAGCTCACCAAAACAGCTGAATTATTCACCCCTCCACTTT.

This clone showed up many times. This rearrangement joins TRBV2 to TRBJ2-2; TRBD2 aligns across 14 bases. CDR1 is SNHLY, CDR2 FYNNEI, per germline. With 7 bases clipped from V and 6 bases from J, the junction kept 4 bases outside the gene matches. This CDR3 spans 15 amino acids. For the CDR3, the DNA is TGTGCCAGCACTTTGACTAGCGGGGGGGCCGGGGAGCTGTTTTTT. As protein: CASTLTSGGAGELFF.

This clone was observed many times. Other DNA sequences of this sample code for an identical CDR3. The gene calls are TRBV3-1 and TRBJ1-6, with D unclear. The germline gives CDR1 LGHDT, CDR2 YNNKEL (reference sequence). The CDR3 runs 17 residues. V lost 0 bases and J lost 9, with 18 bases in between. In DNA, the CDR3 is TGTGCCAGCAGCCAAGATGGGGTGGGTTCCTTTCGTTCACCCCTCCACTTT. Its translation: CASSQDGVGSFRSPLHF.

This clone showed up many times. The chain carries TRBV5-1 and TRBJ2-7, with 9 positions matching TRBD1. Germline V gene sequence: CDR1 SGHRS, CDR2 YFSETQ. The length of the CDR3 is 14 residues. Trimming removed 4 bases from V and 6 bases from J; junction bases left unmatched: 8. This chain's CDR3 is CASSDRDRVGEQYF. DNA for the CDR3: TGCGCCAGCAGCGACCGGGACAGGGTTGGCGAGCAGTACTTC.

Ten or more counts support this clone. This chain joins TRBV7-9 and TRBJ2-1; 9 nucleotides line up with TRBD1. After removal of 4 bases from V and 12 bases from J, the junction contained 16 bases not matched to a gene. From germline, CDR1 is SEHNR and CDR2 FQNEAQ (reference sequence). This CDR3 region has 16 residues. The CDR3: CASSSDFRDRVSWQFF. The CDR3 region has the DNA TGTGCCAGCAGCTCCGACTTCCGGGACAGGGTCTCATGGCAGTTCTTC. Combining the CDR3 with reference TRBV7-9 and TRBJ2-1 gives the whole variable domain DTGVSQNPRHKITKRGQNVTFRCDPISEHNRLYWYRQTLGQGPEFLTYFQNEAQLEKSRLLSDRFSAERPKGSFSTLEIQRTEQGDSAMYLCASSSDFRDRVSWQFFGPGTRLTVL.

This clone was seen a handful of times. The CDR3 reads CASRPRAAYNEQFF. The DNA for the CDR3 is TGTGCCAGCAGGCCCCGGGCGGCCTACAATGAGCAGTTCTTC. This chain connects TRBV7-8 to TRBJ2-1; D ambiguous. The germline V and J ends were trimmed by 6 bases and 2 bases, with 11 bases remaining between them. CDR3 length: 14 amino acids. Looked up from germline, CDR1 is SGHVS and CDR2 is FQNEAQ. The whole variable domain, filled in from reference TRBV7-8 and TRBJ2-1, reads GAGVSQSPRYKVAKRGQDVALRCDPISGHVSLFWYQQALGQGPEFLTYFQNEAQLDKSGLPSDRFFAERPEGSVSTLKIQRTQQEDSAVYLCASRPRAAYNEQFFGPGTRLTVL.

This clone showed up just a few times. This same CDR3 is encoded by further DNA sequences in the sample. The chain has TRBV20-1 and TRBJ1-4; no clear D gene. Germline assignment: CDR1 DFQATT and CDR2 SNEGSKA (reference sequence). The CDR3 spans 13 residues. Trimming took off 6 bases at V and 8 bases at J, with 16 bases between the two ends. The CDR3 nucleotides are TGCAGTGCATTTGAACGGGGTAGGGAAAAACTGTTTTTT. Its translation is CSAFERGREKLFF.

This clone was found many times. The V gene is TRBV19, the J gene TRBJ1-2; TRBD1 matches at 7 bases. The CDR3 length is 16 residues. Germline lookup yields CDR1 LNHDA and CDR2 SQIVND (reference sequence). V lost 4 bases to trimming and J lost 3 bases; unmatched junction nucleotides: 11. The CDR3 region has the DNA TGTGCCAGTAGTAAAACCCCGACAGGGTCGGACTATGGCTACACCTTC. It encodes CASSKTPTGSDYGYTF. The full variable domain, completed using reference TRBV19 and TRBJ1-2, is DGGITQSPKYLFRKEGQNVTLSCEQNLNHDAMYWYRQDPGQGLRLIYYSQIVNDFQKGDIAEGYSVSREKKESFPLTVTSAQKNPTAFYLCASSKTPTGSDYGYTFGSGTRLTVV.

This clone was detected many times. The genes are TRBV11-2 and TRBJ2-7; unclear D gene. The CDR3 loop spans 17 amino acids. The ends were cut back, 1 base at V and 4 bases at J, with 20 bases in the middle. Germline V lookup: CDR1 SGHAT, CDR2 FQNNGV. CDR3 sequence reads: CASSLVFSDGAAYEQYF. Here the CDR3 DNA reads TGTGCCAGCAGCTTAGTGTTTTCGGACGGCGCAGCGTACGAGCAGTACTTC. Full variable domain (rest looked up from reference TRBV11-2 and TRBJ2-7): EAGVAQSPRYKIIEKRQSVAFWCNPISGHATLYWYQQILGQGPKLLIQFQNNGVVDDSQLPKDRFSAERLKGVDSTLKIQPAKLEDSAVYLCASSLVFSDGAAYEQYFGPGTRLTVT.

The rearrangement links TRBV18 to TRBJ2-7; the D is unclear. Germline assignment: CDR1 KGHSH and CDR2 LQKENI. The CDR3 has 14 residues. Trimming stripped 0 bases from V and 1 base from J, with 7 bases between. In DNA form, the CDR3 reads TGTGCCAGCTCACCACCGGGTCCGTCCTACGAGCAGTACTTC. Encoded protein: CASSPPGPSYEQYF.

Comments on this clone: One junction end disagrees with the germline gene, perhaps due to a read error. V and J are TRBV20-1 and TRBJ2-7; TRBD2 matches at 7 bases. CDR3 size: 8 residues. Per germline, CDR1 DFQATT and CDR2 SNEGSKA (reference sequence). The CDR3 DNA sequence: TGCAGTGCTACGACTAGCTCCTTC. It specifies CSATTSSF.

This clone was picked up many times. J is TRBJ2-7 and V is TRBV5-1; TRBD1 aligns across 9 bases. CDR1 SGHRS and CDR2 YFSETQ come from the germline V gene. The CDR3 has 15 amino acids. Trimming took 0 bases from V and 7 from J; bases not matched to a gene: 8. Here the CDR3 DNA reads TGCGCCAGCAGCTTGGTCTACAGGGGGCTAAGAGAGCAGTACTTC. It encodes CASSLVYRGLREQYF.